This T cell receptor (beta chain) stems from a study of circulating CD8 cells and anti-PD-1 response in melanoma. Study outcomes and limitations: The cohort mixed treatment-naive and previously treated patients.

TCR libraries were prepared from approximately 15 ng of total RNA with the QIAseq Immune Repertoire TCR panel. Via MiXCR, TCRdb re-called the reads, giving one row per CDR3 protein. This sample has several hundred distinct CDR3 sequences, with 4% to 5.5% found just once. By proportion, this clonotype is medium-sized. Its antigen is still unknown. From live CD3+CD8+TCRalphabeta+ cells, four PD-1 and/or TIGIT subsets were sorted. This CDR3 has 14 residues. The germline gives CDR1 SQVTM, CDR2 ANQGSEA. Trimming left V 2 bases short and J 0 bases short, with 11 bases between. V and J are TRBV29-1 and TRBJ2-7, with no clear D. This TCR derives from a human donor with melanoma. The specimen comprised CD8+ T cells from PBMCs, sampled at baseline or after one month of anti-PD-1 therapy (not recorded which). The CDR3 spells CSVELSLSSYEQYF. The CDR3 nucleotides read TGCAGCGTTGAATTGAGTCTTTCCTCCTACGAGCAGTACTTC.